These 9 T cell receptor beta chains share one sample of origin, sequenced in a study of T cell responses to AZD1222 COVID-19 vaccine. Libraries were prepared by immunoSEQ multiplex PCR; TCRdb keeps only in-frame clonotypes and omits some of them. The sample holds roughly 140,000 clones, about 93% seen once. Sequencing used peripheral blood, obtained on day 0 of AZD1222 vaccination. Source of these receptors: an adult in good health.

V and J are TRBV9 and TRBJ2-5; D may be TRBD1 or TRBD2 (6 bases each). The V and J ends lost 0 bases and 1 base respectively, with 10 bases between them. The CDR3 consists of 15 residues. Germline V gives CDR1 SGDLS, CDR2 YYNGEE. In nucleotides, the CDR3 is TGTGCCAGCAGCGTAGAGGGGGGACCCCAAGAGACCCAGTACTTC. It codes for CASSVEGGPQETQYF.

The rearrangement uses TRBV6-2 or TRBV6-3 and TRBJ1-5; perhaps TRBD1 as D (5 bases). The ends were cut back, 6 bases at V and 0 bases at J, with 18 bases in the middle. Germline-derived CDR1 and CDR2 are MNHEY and SVGEGT. The CDR3 spans 17 residues. The CDR3 DNA sequence: TGTGCCAGCAGCGATGGACATTCGGATTATAGCAATCAGCCCCAGCATTTT. Translated: CASSDGHSDYSNQPQHF.

CDR3 loop: CAISEAVPGELFF. CDR3 DNA sequence: TGTGCCATCAGTGAGGCTGTTCCCGGGGAGCTGTTTTTT. V gene TRBV10-3 combines with J gene TRBJ2-2; D uncertain. Trimming shortened V by 2 bases and J by 6 bases, and 7 bases separated the two germline ends. The CDR3 sequence is 13 residues long. Germline V gene sequence: CDR1 ENHRY, CDR2 SYGVKD.

The gene calls are TRBV7-9 and TRBJ2-1; TRBD2 aligns across 13 bases. The CDR3 consists of 18 residues. V lost 2 bases, J lost 8 bases, and 12 bases stayed unmatched. CDR1 is SEHNR, CDR2 FQNEAQ, per germline (reference sequence). The CDR3 loop is CASSLRAGTSGTDYEQFF. CDR3 DNA: TGTGCCAGCAGCTTAAGAGCAGGGACTAGCGGGACGGACTATGAGCAGTTCTTC.

The gene calls are TRBV7-2 and TRBJ2-6; no definite D call. This CDR3 is 14 amino acids long. Trimming took 8 bases from V and 9 from J, leaving 17 bases between them. Germline-derived CDR1 and CDR2 are SGHTA and FQGNSA. This chain's CDR3 is CASARKTVNNVLTF. The CDR3 nucleotides are TGTGCCAGCGCCCGGAAAACAGTGAACAACGTCCTGACTTTC.

There are a few counts of this clone. The chain recombines TRBV15 with TRBJ2-1; no definite D call. This CDR3 spans 13 amino acids. V was shortened by 6 bases and J by 4 bases, with 10 bases between the two germline ends. Germline V gives CDR1 LNHNV, CDR2 YYDKDF (reference sequence). CDR3 in DNA: TGTGCCACCAGGTCAACCGTATACAATGAGCAGTTCTTC. Protein product: CATRSTVYNEQFF.

The chain links TRBV4-3 to TRBJ1-6, with 8 bases identical to TRBD1. CDR3 size: 15 residues. The germline V gene has CDR1 LGHNA and CDR2 YSLEER. With V trimmed by 3 bases and J by 10 bases, 8 bases remained unmatched. The CDR3 loop is CASSQDRVDDSPLHF. CDR3 DNA sequence: TGCGCCAGCAGCCAGGACAGGGTCGATGACTCACCCCTCCACTTT.

The V and J genes are TRBV5-1 and TRBJ2-1, with 12 nucleotides matching TRBD2. The CDR3 extends over 17 amino acids. V shed 4 bases and J 4 bases; nucleotides not matched to a gene: 9. The germline V gene has CDR1 SGHRS and CDR2 YFSETQ. The CDR3 DNA is TGCGCCAGCAGCCCAGGAACCGGGACTAGCGGGTACAATGAGCAGTTCTTC. Amino acids: CASSPGTGTSGYNEQFF.

The chain uses TRBV25-1 and TRBJ1-1; the D gene is possibly TRBD1 (5 bases). V lost 6 bases and J lost 5, with 13 bases in between. There are 13 residues in the CDR3. Germline V gene lookup returns CDR1 MGHDK and CDR2 SYGVNS. Here the CDR3 DNA reads TGTGCCAGCAGGGAAGGTGAGGGGACTGAAGCTTTCTTT. This translates into CASREGEGTEAFF.